This entry concerns a single TCR beta chain. The entry originates in a study of blood T cells in healthy people across ages. Alongside a J-beta primer mix, a sample-barcoded 5' primer served in a second PCR lasting about 7 to 11 cycles. One entry per CDR3 protein results from TCRdb running MiXCR on the 5' RACE reads. The repertoire holds 1.2 million to 1.5 million distinct CDR3 sequences, with roughly 60% as singletons. Trimming took 1 base from V and 10 from J, leaving 11 bases between them. The CDR3 sequence is 13 residues long. CDR1 and CDR2 (germline): SEHNR, FQNEAQ (reference sequence). The extraction recovered at least 5.5 micrograms of total RNA per sample.

The V gene is TRBV7-9, the J gene TRBJ2-1; no clear D gene. The sequence came from a man in his late teens or twenties in good health. The sample was blood. As DNA, the CDR3 is TGTGCCAGCAGCTTAGGGGCCGTCTCGGAGCAGTTCTTC. The encoded protein is CASSLGAVSEQFF. The full variable domain, its missing parts supplied by reference TRBV7-9 and TRBJ2-1, is DTGVSQNPRHKITKRGQNVTFRCDPISEHNRLYWYRQTLGQGPEFLTYFQNEAQLEKSRLLSDRFSAERPKGSFSTLEIQRTEQGDSAMYLCASSLGAVSEQFFGPGTRLTVL.